This TCR beta chain was obtained from a study of cytomegalovirus exposure and HLA in healthy donors (dated by TCRdb to about 2017). Background for the entire study: An earlier analysis of roughly 500 of the donors reported under 300 Gb of sequence data and around 110 million unique TCR beta sequences obtained from about 200 million T cells. An early release that covered approximately 600 HLA-typed donors contained 250 to 350 gigabases of sequencing data and about 93 million unique TCR sequences. Among the roughly 400 genotyped donors, around 81% belonged to the genetic ancestry cluster associated with self-reported Caucasian donors. The study aimed to test whether cataloging public T cell receptors could reveal signatures of past pathogen exposure. Using immunosequencing, the study profiled T cell repertoires from 500 to 800 subjects and related those repertoires to cytomegalovirus serostatus. Along with the approximately 650-subject first cohort, a separate validation cohort of roughly 110 different subjects was used. The study combined high-throughput TCR immunosequencing, statistical association of individual TCRs with disease status, and machine learning to predict cytomegalovirus infection status. To study patterns of TCR occurrence, a later analysis re-analyzed previously published TCR beta repertoires from around 660 donors and added high-resolution HLA genotyping. The later analysis used no new phenotypic data to find candidate immune exposures, relying instead on TCR beta sequences and their occurrence across donors. An earlier analysis of more than 450 of the donors used high-throughput TCR beta sequencing to judge whether each TCR beta V gene segment behaved as functional or pseudogenic. Donor age, sex, ethnicity and CMV serostatus were compiled together with the repertoire data. A later genetic analysis took genome-wide SNP genotypes for about three fifths of the 666 donors and used that subset as a discovery cohort. All discovery cohort repertoires had been generated on a single sequencing platform. Both class I and class II loci were covered by HLA typing, at four-digit resolution. The number of typed donors differed by locus: 629-630 for A, B, C, DRB1 and DQB1; some 500 for DQA1; approximately 600 for DPA1; and about 450 for DPB1. Because of strong linkage in the cohort, roughly five DR-DQ haplotypes were treated as single units for association and clustering. Among some 410 genotyped donors of the cohort, an average of around 240,000 unique TCR beta nucleotide sequences were sequenced per donor, 15% to 20% of them non-productive.

With respect to this clone: The antigen it recognizes is unknown. Per-base qualities were not stored, and no clone one base away is much larger.

Libraries came from the immunoSEQ multiplex PCR assay. For the multiplex PCR, a mixture combining 60 forward primers for TCR Vbeta segments and 13 reverse primers for TCR Jbeta segments was used. The CDR3 region of rearranged TCR beta genes was amplified from genomic DNA with a multiplex PCR assay. On the Illumina HiSeq System, the amplified TCR beta libraries were sequenced as 87-base-pair reads. Turning to the authors' computational methods: Across the 500 to 750 repertoires, a later analysis counted some 80 million unique TCR beta chains, about 10 million of which were shared by at least two donors. Raw reads were error-corrected and collapsed into unique sequences with a nearest-neighbor algorithm that merged closely related sequences to remove PCR and sequencing errors. Alignment of CDR3 sequences to IMGT reference sequences was used to assign V, D and J gene segments. For a sequence to be retained, a match of at least six nucleotides was required to both a V gene segment and a J gene segment. A rearrangement counted as productive if the CDR3 had no stop codons and remained in frame with V and J, and every other rearrangement counted as non-productive. CDR3 was defined according to IMGT convention as the region running from the second conserved V-encoded cysteine to the conserved J-encoded phenylalanine. The earlier analysis of about 500 of the donors excluded sequences that lacked an unambiguous match to a single V gene segment. In an earlier analysis of roughly 600 of the donors, a V segment was called functional when productive rearrangements were above 56.7%, and segregating when the standard deviation between donors exceeded 5%. To diagnose cytomegalovirus status from the catalog of TCR beta chain sequences, a statistical classification framework was built. In a later analysis, TCR nucleotide sequences were compared against IMGT/GENE-DB human TR gene sequences so that V and J genes could be assigned. A later analysis assigned CDR3 sequences and most-parsimonious VDJ recombination scenarios with the TCRdist pipeline. In a later analysis, each TCR beta chain was defined by its CDR3 amino acid sequence together with its V-gene family, and reads without a unique V-gene family were excluded. In a later analysis, 450 to 600 highly shared, low-generation-probability nucleotide sequences were removed to address suspected cross-contamination and a sequencing artifact. In a later analysis, a clonal expansion index was calculated for each public chain from normalized within-repertoire ranks of inferred template counts. Generation probabilities in a later analysis came from a VDJ recombination model fitted to out-of-frame rearrangements, and those results were checked against IGoR. In a later analysis, hypergeometric tests were used to score TCR-TCR, TCR-HLA and TCR-CMV co-occurrence, with a repertoire-size bias correction applied to TCR pairs. False discovery rates were estimated in a later analysis by permuting HLA or CMV assignments 20 times. In a later analysis, co-occurring TCRs were grouped using DBSCAN, and TCRdist sequence similarity was added for clustering within HLA-allele-positive subsets. Repertoires with fewer than 30,000 or more than 120,000 public chains were left out of co-occurrence clustering, as were about 5 repertoires with anomalous nucleotide sharing. TCRdb took this table from immuneACCESS and kept in-frame rearrangements with V and J called. Such tables lack part of the clones; where checked against another copy, unresolved V genes explain under half of the gap, and the rest is unexplained. V, J and clone size derive from that table, while D and trimming were established from the DNA sequence. The sample records some 200,000 clones, 80% of which are singletons. The ten largest make up 0.6% to 0.7% of the sample.

Here is what the overall study found, with its caveats: A further reported finding was that TCR beta sequences accurately predicted the HLA-A and HLA-B alleles for most subjects in the first cohort. Some IMGT-functional V segments, including TRBV6-2 and TRBV6-3, could not be told apart with the 87-base-pair reads, so those segments were excluded. The authors suggested that the approach could potentially be extended to other disease states and immunological phenotypes. A later analysis found that most CMV-associated TCR beta chains appeared HLA-restricted, with HLA associations seemingly driven largely by CMV exposure. V-gene and J-gene trimming of TCR beta chains was associated with a missense DCLRE1C variant in a later genetic analysis, and the association was replicated in an independent cohort. The study gave a list of 150 to 200 TCR beta chains associated with cytomegalovirus. Across donors, most TCR sequences were observed very rarely, whereas some public TCRs were present in many individuals. Because some donors lacked HLA typing at each locus, the association tests relied only on the typed subset. In a later analysis, several top co-occurrence clusters were reported to appear linked to parvovirus B19, influenza, CMV and Epstein-Barr virus. Assigning TCR associations to individual alleles was difficult when HLA alleles, especially DR and DQ, strongly co-occurred. In this cohort, only TCR beta chains were sequenced, and detectable features were limited by the absence of alpha or paired-chain data. Specific HLA alleles were associated with 18,000 or so TCR beta sequences at a false discovery rate of 0.05 in a later analysis. Because counts were too low, some 17 rarely observed V segments, including chromosome 9 orphons, were left out of the earlier analysis of 500 to 650 of the donors. Compared with equally common non-associated chains, HLA-associated TCR beta chains in a later analysis were more clonally expanded and had lower generation probabilities. A later analysis found that TCR association rates varied across HLA loci, with DRB1 alleles showing the most associated TCRs and HLA-C alleles the fewest. In vitro tests confirmed that a few of the cytomegalovirus-associated TCR beta chains recognize cytomegalovirus antigens. According to a later genetic analysis, donors in an Asian-associated ancestry cluster had fewer N-insertions in productive TCRs than the approximately 630-donor mean. The sequencing pipeline was judged likely to have produced a cluster of highly shared sequence variants as a technical artifact. For the cohort, immune exposure information was limited to CMV serostatus. In an earlier analysis of roughly 560 of the donors, most TCR beta V segments were observed in productive rearrangements about 90% or about 30% of the time, broadly matching IMGT annotations. The classifier was reported to diagnose cytomegalovirus status with high specificity and sensitivity in both the original and validation cohorts. Correlated functional status among segregating V segments might reflect linkage disequilibrium, but an unknown experimental factor could not be ruled out. The presence/absence analyses assumed that sequencing depth was roughly uniform across donors, and that assumption may not be true.

The cohort comprised hundreds of healthy bone marrow donors. At the time of sampling, all cohort members were nominally healthy, though unrecorded immune exposures were likely present. The donor was CMV seronegative and belonged to the group of around 350 seronegative cohort members. A peripheral blood sample was provided by each donor, and peripheral blood mononuclear cells were used for TCR beta sequencing. Genomic DNA extraction from the blood cell samples was performed with the Qiagen DNeasy Blood Extraction Kit. Spanning cysteine to phenylalanine, the CDR3 consists of 15 amino acids. Only the CDR3 region is kept as DNA, spanning 45 bases read in frame from base 1. The germline V and J ends show losses of 10 bases and 0 bases respectively, and no gene match explains 10 bases of the junction. In the germline V gene (reference sequence), CDR1 corresponds to LNHDA and CDR2 to SQIVND.

Sequenced input: PBMCs. This sequence originates from a boy between 10 and 17 years old in good health and CMV-seronegative. This chain joins TRBV19 to TRBJ1-1; TRBD1 aligns with 8 central bases. In nucleotide form, the sequence is TGTGCCACCCGTTGGACAGGGAACATGAACACTGAAGCTTTCTTT. Translated, this gives CATRWTGNMNTEAFF.